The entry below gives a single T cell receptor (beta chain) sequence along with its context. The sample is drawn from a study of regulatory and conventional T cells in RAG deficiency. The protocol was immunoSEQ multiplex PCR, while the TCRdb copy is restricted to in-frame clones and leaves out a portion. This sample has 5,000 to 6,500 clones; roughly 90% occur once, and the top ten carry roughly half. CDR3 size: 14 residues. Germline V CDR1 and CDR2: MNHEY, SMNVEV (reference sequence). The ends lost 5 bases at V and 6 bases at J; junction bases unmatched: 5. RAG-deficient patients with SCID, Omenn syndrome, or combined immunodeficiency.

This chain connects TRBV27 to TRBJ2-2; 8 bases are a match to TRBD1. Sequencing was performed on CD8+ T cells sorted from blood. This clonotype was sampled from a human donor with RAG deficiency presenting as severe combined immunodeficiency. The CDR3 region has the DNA TGTGCCAGCAGTCCAGGGGGCGTCCCCGGGGAGCTGTTTTTT. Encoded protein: CASSPGGVPGELFF.